This T cell receptor beta chain came from a study of blood T cell repertoires in COVID-19. The table came from immunoSEQ multiplex PCR; TCRdb's copy has only in-frame clones and leaves some out. The table records roughly 68,000 clones, about 92% of them present only once. The specimen sequenced was peripheral blood. This receptor was taken from a man aged 45-60 years with COVID-19, enrolled during active disease.

CDR3 in amino acids: CASSVGVGSPGFEQYF. The DNA for the CDR3 is TGTGCCAGCAGCGTAGGGGTGGGGTCGCCGGGATTCGAGCAGTACTTC. The chain employs TRBV9 and TRBJ2-7; a possible D gene is TRBD2 (5 bases). CDR3 size: 16 residues. V dropped 0 bases and J dropped 6 bases, with 19 bases sitting between them. CDR1 is SGDLS, CDR2 YYNGEE, per germline.